This section outlines one TCR beta chain sequence together with its context. Per the germline V gene, CDR1 is SGHRS and CDR2 is YFSETQ. This CDR3 is built from 15 residues. V shed 0 bases and J shed 4 bases, with 13 bases lying between them. Profiled with immunoSEQ multiplex PCR; TCRdb holds only in-frame clones, not every one. Found here are around 270,000 clones, roughly 91% of them singletons; the top ten hold roughly 4.8%. This specimen comes from a study of blood T cell repertoires in COVID-19. Source material: peripheral blood. The chain is built from TRBV5-1 and TRBJ1-1; tentative D call: TRBD1 (6 bases). The TCR sequence derives from a man between 40 and 49 years old with acute or convalescent COVID-19. CDR3 coding DNA: TGCGCCAGCAGCTTGGGACACAGGGTGAGCACTGAAGCTTTCTTT. Protein sequence: CASSLGHRVSTEAFF.